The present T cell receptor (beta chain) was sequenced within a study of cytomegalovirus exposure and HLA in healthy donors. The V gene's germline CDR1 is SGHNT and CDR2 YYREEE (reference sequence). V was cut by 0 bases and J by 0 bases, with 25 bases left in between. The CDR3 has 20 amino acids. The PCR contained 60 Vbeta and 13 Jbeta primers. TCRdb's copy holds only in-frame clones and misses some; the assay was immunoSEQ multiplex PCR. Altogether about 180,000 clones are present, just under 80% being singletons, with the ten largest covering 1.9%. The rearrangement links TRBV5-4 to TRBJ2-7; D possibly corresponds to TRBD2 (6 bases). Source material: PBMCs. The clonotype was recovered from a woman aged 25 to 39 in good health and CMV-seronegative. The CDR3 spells CASSLGYPTSWATLSYEQYF. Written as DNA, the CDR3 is TGTGCCAGCAGCTTGGGATATCCGACTAGTTGGGCCACCCTCTCCTACGAGCAGTACTTC.